This TCR beta chain was recovered during a study of T-cell memory formation after mild COVID-19. Findings of the study overall: From day 15 to 85, contracting clones were balanced between CD4 and CD8, whereas later expanders leaned toward CD4+.

This clonotype has just a few counts. Its antigen is unidentified. V dropped 5 bases and J dropped 2; count of bases not matched to a gene: 10. Germline CDR1 is DFQATT and CDR2 is SNEGSKA (reference sequence). The CDR3 extends over 16 amino acids. TCRdb reprocessed the 5' RACE reads via MiXCR and lists one record per CDR3 protein. Here the sample spans about 82,000 distinct CDR3 sequences, around 13% being singletons. The sample consisted of PBMCs or a T cell subset sorted from them (not recorded which). The source is an adult woman who had mild COVID-19 (a few samples of this study predate the infection). Cell type and time point are not known. The chain recombines TRBV20-1 with TRBJ2-4; 9 nucleotides line up with TRBD2. The CDR3 coding sequence is TGCAGTGCTGAGGGTAGCGGGAGTGAGTCCAAAAACATTCAGTACTTC. It translates to CSAEGSGSESKNIQYF.